These T cell receptor beta chains were read from a single sample in a study of T cell responses to AZD1222 COVID-19 vaccine. This table comes from immunoSEQ multiplex PCR, and its TCRdb copy is limited to in-frame clones, with some not included. Among about 140,000 clones listed, just over 85% were seen once. Sequencing was performed on peripheral blood, taken on day 0 of AZD1222 vaccination. The source is an adult in good health. CDR3s include the opening cysteine and the closing phenylalanine or tryptophan. The D gene is left open where the match is weak. Part of the rows lack a size; the others show once, few, many or a class for expanded clones.

J | V | D | size | DNA | CDR3
TRBJ2-1 | TRBV6-1 | . | . | TGTGCCAGCAGTGAAGCAGGTGGGACTCGGCTAGACAATGAGCAGTTCTTC | CASSEAGGTRLDNEQFF
TRBJ2-1 | TRBV6-6 | . | . | TGTGCCAGCAGATCGGACAGAGGGCGTTTTGGGCAGTTCTTC | CASRSDRGRFGQFF
TRBJ1-3 | TRBV28 | TRBD1 | . | TGTGCCAGCAGTGGCACAGGGGGCAGGAACACCATATATTTT | CASSGTGGRNTIYF
TRBJ1-5 | TRBV30 | . | . | TGTGCCTGGAGTAGGGGATATAGCAATCAGCCCCAGCATTTT | CAWSRGYSNQPQHF
TRBJ1-1 | TRBV7-8 | . | . | TGTGCCAGCAGCTTCCAGGTGAAGGGTGGCACTGAAGCTTTCTTT | CASSFQVKGGTEAFF
TRBJ2-1 | TRBV3-1/TRBV3-2 | . | . | TGTGCCAGCAGCTATGACGGGACTTCTAACAATGAGCAGTTCTTC | CASSYDGTSNNEQFF
TRBJ2-1 | TRBV25-1 | TRBD2 | . | TGTGCCAGCAGCGAGAGGGCGGGAGTGGGTTCCTACAATGAGCAGTTCTTC | CASSERAGVGSYNEQFF
TRBJ1-1 | TRBV12-3/TRBV12-4 | . | . | TGTGCCAGCAGTTTACAGGAGAACACTGAAGCTTTCTTT | CASSLQENTEAFF
TRBJ1-1 | TRBV5-6 | . | . | TGTGCCAGCAGCTTGGGGGACGGCGTGAGTGCTTTCTTT | CASSLGDGVSAFF
TRBJ1-3 | TRBV25-1 | . | . | TGTGCCAGCAGTGACCCCAATATTCTCGGAGCAAACACCATATATTTT | CASSDPNILGANTIYF
TRBJ2-1 | TRBV2 | TRBD1 | . | TGTGCCAGCAGTGGTGGGGGACAGGGATTCTACAATGAGCAGTTCTTC | CASSGGGQGFYNEQFF
TRBJ2-6 | TRBV11-2 | . | . | TGTGCCAGCAGCCTATTCGGGGCCAACGTCCTGACTTTC | CASSLFGANVLTF
TRBJ2-3 | TRBV9 | . | . | TGTGCCAGCAGCTCCCACTCCAGCGGGCCCCAAGATACGCAGTATTTT | CASSSHSSGPQDTQYF
TRBJ2-1 | TRBV19 | . | . | TGTGCCAGTAACTACAGATCCGGGACCCCTTACAATGAGCAGTTCTTC | CASNYRSGTPYNEQFF
TRBJ2-7 | TRBV4-2 | TRBD1 | . | TGTGCCAGCAGCCAAGAGACAGGGGGCTTCAACGAGCAGTACTTC | CASSQETGGFNEQYF
TRBJ1-5 | TRBV7-2 | . | . | TGTGCCAGCAGCTTCCAGGGGAGGCAGCCCCAGCATTTT | CASSFQGRQPQHF
TRBJ2-5 | TRBV28 | . | . | TGTGCCAGCAGTTCCCCCTTGGGGAGCGAGACCCAGTACTTC | CASSSPLGSETQYF
TRBJ2-1 | TRBV7-2 | TRBD2 | once | TGTGCCAGCAGCTTAGAGGCGGGAGTTTTTGATGAGCAGTTCTTC | CASSLEAGVFDEQFF
TRBJ1-4 | TRBV15 | . | . | TGTGCCACCAGCCCCCTTGGAGAAAAACTGTTTTTT | CATSPLGEKLFF
TRBJ1-2 | TRBV28 | TRBD1 | . | TGTGCCAGCAGTCCCGGATTGGGCAGGGACAGCTATGGCTACACCTTC | CASSPGLGRDSYGYTF
TRBJ2-3 | TRBV9 | . | . | TGTGCCAGCAGCGTAGGAGGAGCAGATACGCAGTATTTT | CASSVGGADTQYF
TRBJ2-5 | TRBV19 | . | . | TGTGCCAGTAGTATATCGACGGAGACCCAGTACTTC | CASSISTETQYF
TRBJ1-1 | TRBV9 | TRBD1 | once | TGTGCCAGCAGCGTAGTACAGGGGGACACTGAAGCTTTCTTT | CASSVVQGDTEAFF
TRBJ2-7 | TRBV2 | . | . | TGTGCCAGCAGTGATTCGAGGGACTCCTGGGCGCAGTACTTC | CASSDSRDSWAQYF
TRBJ2-5 | TRBV6-2/TRBV6-3 | . | . | TGTGCCAGCAGTTACACAGGAAAAGAGACCCAGTACTTC | CASSYTGKETQYF
TRBJ2-1 | TRBV7-8 | . | once | TGTGCCAGCAGCTTAGAGAGGTACAATGAGCAGTTCTTC | CASSLERYNEQFF
TRBJ2-1 | TRBV5-1 | . | few | TGCGCCAGCAGCTATGGGGACAATGAGCAGTTCTTC | CASSYGDNEQFF
TRBJ1-5 | TRBV19 | . | . | TGTGCCAGTAGTATCTCCCGGGCCGGGGTTGGCAATCAGCCCCAGCATTTT | CASSISRAGVGNQPQHF
TRBJ1-5 | TRBV15 | . | . | TGTGCCACCAGCAGAGTTTCACAGATGAATCAGCCCCAGCATTTT | CATSRVSQMNQPQHF
TRBJ2-2 | TRBV7-2 | . | . | TGTGCCAGCAGCTTCGGGGACGTAAACACCGGGGAGCTGTTTTTT | CASSFGDVNTGELFF
TRBJ2-1 | TRBV6-2/TRBV6-3 | TRBD2 | . | TGTGCCAGCAGTTACCTTAGGGGACTAGCGGGAGTTGGTAATGAGCAGTTCTTC | CASSYLRGLAGVGNEQFF